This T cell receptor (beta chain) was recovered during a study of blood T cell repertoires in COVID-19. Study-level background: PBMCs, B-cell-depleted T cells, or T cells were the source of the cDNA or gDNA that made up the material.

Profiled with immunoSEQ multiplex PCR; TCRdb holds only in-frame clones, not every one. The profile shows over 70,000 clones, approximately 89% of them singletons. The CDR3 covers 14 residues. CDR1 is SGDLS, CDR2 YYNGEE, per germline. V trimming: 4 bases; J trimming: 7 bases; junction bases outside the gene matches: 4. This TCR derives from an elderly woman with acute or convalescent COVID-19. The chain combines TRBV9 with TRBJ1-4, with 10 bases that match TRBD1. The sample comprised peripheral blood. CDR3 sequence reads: CASSIGQGGEKLFF. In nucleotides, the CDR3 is TGTGCCAGCAGCATTGGACAGGGGGGTGAAAAACTGTTTTTT.